The next 15 T cell receptor beta chains were all read from a single sample in a study of TIL therapy for anti-PD-1-resistant metastatic lung cancer. The immunoSEQ assay was v3. Sequenced by immunoSEQ multiplex PCR; TCRdb stores in-frame clones only, minus some. This sample has over 20,000 clones; 78% occur once, and the top ten carry almost 7.5%. Time point here: pre-treatment sample, taken before nivolumab and TIL therapy. The sequenced sample was blood, obtained at baseline. The receptors stem from a person between 30 and 80 years old with non-small cell lung cancer.

This clone occurred a few times. The rearrangement uses TRBV11-3 and TRBJ1-1, with D hard to call. V shed 5 bases and J shed 3 bases, with 10 bases lying between them. The CDR3 covers 13 residues. Per germline, CDR1 SGHNT and CDR2 YENEEA. The CDR3 is CASSPPGDTEAFF. The CDR3, as DNA: TGTGCCAGCAGCCCACCGGGAGACACTGAAGCTTTCTTT.

The chain employs TRBV5-4 and TRBJ2-7, with D hard to call. This CDR3 contains 12 residues. Between the trimmed V and J ends, which lost 4 bases and 5 bases, there was a span of 10 bases. Germline lookup yields CDR1 SGHNT and CDR2 YYREEE (reference sequence). CDR3 nucleotide sequence: TGTGCCAGCAGCCAGAACGCAGACGAGCAGTACTTC. Translated: CASSQNADEQYF.

This chain connects TRBV14 to TRBJ2-7; D may be TRBD1 (5 bases). V was shortened by 0 bases and J by 6 bases, with 18 bases between the two germline ends. The CDR3 runs 16 residues. Germline values: CDR1 SGHDN, CDR2 FVKESK. DNA for the CDR3: TGTGCCAGCAGCCAAGATAGAGAAAAGGGGCGGCTCGAGCAGTACTTC. Amino acid sequence: CASSQDREKGRLEQYF.

V is TRBV30 and J is TRBJ2-7; TRBD1 agrees at 8 bases. Germline CDR1 reads GTSNPN; CDR2 reads SVGIG (reference sequence). This CDR3 is built from 14 residues. The V and J ends lost 2 bases and 4 bases, in that order; junction bases with no gene match: 7. The CDR3 DNA reads TGTGCCTGGAGTAATAGGACAGGGAGGTACGAGCAGTACTTC. It is translated as CAWSNRTGRYEQYF.

The CDR3 DNA follows: TGTGCCAGCAGCGCAAAAGGGGAAAAAAACACCATATATTTT. Residues: CASSAKGEKNTIYF. The chain joins TRBV9 to TRBJ1-3; D might be TRBD1 (5 bases). The germline V gene has CDR1 SGDLS and CDR2 YYNGEE. The CDR3 spans 14 residues. The V end was cut by 3 bases, the J end by 6 bases, with 13 bases between.

The J gene is TRBJ2-5, the V gene TRBV19; D may correspond to TRBD1 or TRBD2 (5 bases each). Looked up from germline, CDR1 is LNHDA and CDR2 is SQIVND (reference sequence). There are 14 residues in the CDR3. V was clipped by 5 bases and J by 5 bases, with 15 bases between them. In DNA form, the CDR3 reads TGTGCCAGTAGTGGGGGACCTGCCGTGGAGACCCAGTACTTC. It specifies CASSGGPAVETQYF. The full variable domain, in which reference TRBV19 and TRBJ2-5 provide the parts outside the CDR3, is DGGITQSPKYLFRKEGQNVTLSCEQNLNHDAMYWYRQDPGQGLRLIYYSQIVNDFQKGDIAEGYSVSREKKESFPLTVTSAQKNPTAFYLCASSGGPAVETQYFGPGTRLLVL.

With respect to this clone: The germline gene is not matched at one end of the junction; a read error may be the cause. V and J are TRBV13 and TRBJ1-2; 7 bases align to TRBD1. The germline gives CDR1 PRHDT, CDR2 FYEKMQ (reference sequence). The CDR3 has 14 amino acids. The CDR3 sequence: CTSSLQGVAYGYTF. The DNA for the CDR3 is TGTACCAGCAGCCTCCAGGGGGTCGCCTATGGCTACACCTTC.

The genes are TRBV5-1 and TRBJ2-7; TRBD2 matches at 10 bases. The CDR3 is made up of 15 amino acids. The ends lost 4 bases at V and 4 bases at J; junction bases unmatched: 8. Germline CDR1 SGHRS, CDR2 YFSETQ. Here the CDR3 reads CASSPLSGGTYEQYF. The CDR3 DNA reads TGCGCCAGCAGCCCACTTAGCGGGGGGACATACGAGCAGTACTTC.

The V gene is TRBV7-8, the J gene TRBJ2-3; 9 bases match TRBD2. The CDR3 loop spans 15 amino acids. V shed 6 bases, J shed 2 bases, and the junction held 6 bases outside the gene matches. Germline V gives CDR1 SGHVS, CDR2 FQNEAQ. The CDR3 DNA reads TGTGCCAGCAGTGGTAGCGGGGGACCCACAGATACGCAGTATTTT. This gives the protein CASSGSGGPTDTQYF.

This chain connects TRBV4-1 to TRBJ2-5, with TRBD1 identical over 7 bases. With V trimmed by 3 bases and J by 5 bases, 9 bases remained unmatched. CDR3 size: 15 residues. Per germline, CDR1 MGHRA and CDR2 YSYEKL. CDR3 residues: CASSQAGTAGETQYF. The CDR3 nucleotides read TGCGCCAGCAGCCAGGCCGGGACAGCTGGGGAGACCCAGTACTTC.

This sequence joins TRBV28 and TRBJ2-3; 9 bases align to TRBD2. Germline assignment: CDR1 MDHEN and CDR2 SYDVKM. The CDR3 is 15 amino acids. V was pared by 8 bases and J by 2 bases, with 8 bases of the junction left unmatched. The CDR3 coding sequence is TGTGCCAGCGGTTCTAGCGGGGTTATCACAGATACGCAGTATTTT. Protein sequence: CASGSSGVITDTQYF.

The V and J genes are TRBV19 and TRBJ2-7; no reliable D call. V gave up 3 bases and J gave up 2 bases, with 14 bases separating them. CDR3 length: 15 residues. Germline CDR1 and CDR2: LNHDA and SQIVND (reference sequence). The CDR3 nucleotides read TGTGCCAGTAGTATTAAGGATTTCCCGACCTACGAGCAGTACTTC. As protein: CASSIKDFPTYEQYF. The full variable domain, completed using reference TRBV19 and TRBJ2-7, is DGGITQSPKYLFRKEGQNVTLSCEQNLNHDAMYWYRQDPGQGLRLIYYSQIVNDFQKGDIAEGYSVSREKKESFPLTVTSAQKNPTAFYLCASSIKDFPTYEQYFGPGTRLTVT.

The J gene is TRBJ2-3, the V gene TRBV5-1; D is possibly TRBD1 (6 bases). This CDR3 region has 16 residues. The germline gives CDR1 SGHRS, CDR2 YFSETQ. With 5 bases removed from V and 5 bases from J, the gap between germline ends came to 21 bases. CDR3 amino acids: CASSIENRVFKDTQYF. The CDR3 nucleotides are TGCGCCAGCAGTATAGAGAACAGGGTTTTCAAAGATACGCAGTATTTT.

This chain links TRBV21-1 with TRBJ1-3; the D call TRBD1 from the table was never checked on the DNA. TRBV21-1 is assigned pseudogene status. This CDR3 is 20 amino acids long. The CDR3 coding sequence is TGTGCCAGCAGCAAAGCGCTAGGGCCCCAGGGAAGGGTTACTGGAAACACCATATATTTT. It codes for CASSKALGPQGRVTGNTIYF.

The V call is TRBV25-1, the J call TRBJ2-5; weak D call: TRBD2 (6 bases). The CDR3 length is 14 residues. The germline CDR1 and CDR2 sequences are MGHDK and SYGVNS. V was clipped by 3 bases and J by 4 bases, with 12 bases between them. This chain's CDR3 is CASSEAGWGETQYF. The CDR3 coding sequence is TGTGCCAGCAGTGAGGCGGGGTGGGGAGAGACCCAGTACTTC.